The clone carrying this T cell receptor (beta chain) turned up a few times. Its target is not known. This entry belongs to a study of response to subunit inactivated influenza vaccine. Study observations and caveats: With each seasonal influenza vaccination, the authors suggested, few new T cells are recruited.

With 3 bases removed from V and 2 bases from J, the gap between germline ends came to 11 bases. Germline V CDR1 and CDR2: SGHTA, FQGNSA. The CDR3 runs to 15 residues. Using its own MiXCR run on the RT-PCR reads, TCRdb lists one record per CDR3 protein. The sample consists of 710,000 or so distinct CDR3 sequences, about 15% of them appearing once. The chain couples TRBV7-2 to TRBJ2-1; possibly TRBD2 for D (6 bases). The clonotype originates from a man aged 50 or older who received an inactivated influenza vaccine. The sequencing used PBMCs from blood, collected less than 13 days after vaccination. CDR3 DNA: TGTGCCAGCAGCTTGGAATTAGCGGCCTACAATGAGCAGTTCTTC. It encodes CASSLELAAYNEQFF.